This T cell receptor beta chain was retrieved from a study of T-cell memory formation after mild COVID-19. TCRdb re-called the 5' RACE reads through MiXCR, storing one row per CDR3 protein. The sample lists more than 250,000 distinct CDR3 sequences; around 15% were seen once. This clonotype came up a few times. The CDR3 sequence is 16 residues long. Germline V gives CDR1 DFQATT, CDR2 SNEGSKA (reference sequence). V was trimmed by 2 bases and J by 0 bases, leaving 14 bases between them. Specimen: PBMCs or a T cell subset sorted from them (not recorded which). This chain connects TRBV20-1 to TRBJ2-1; D not resolved. This receptor was taken from a man aged 18 to 35 who had mild COVID-19 (a few samples of this study predate the infection). Cell type and time point are not known. CDR3 sequence (DNA): TGCAGTGCTAGAAGTGGGCTCCAGAGCTCCTACAATGAGCAGTTCTTC. Its translation is CSARSGLQSSYNEQFF.